The clone carrying this T cell receptor beta chain has at least ten counts. Its antigen is still unknown. This sample was taken from a study of blood T cells in healthy people across ages. Broader study findings: There were more naive CD4+ cells and higher diversity in long-lived donors than in aged donors. Investigators treated diversity estimates from one million T cells as underestimates. Roughly linear declines in TCR beta diversity per million T cells occurred with age. Any changes in expanded clonotypes were possibly confounded, as donor CMV status remained unknown.

The authors ran a second PCR of 7 to 11 cycles using a sample-barcoded 5' primer and a J-beta primer mix. Each CDR3 protein is one row after TCRdb ran MiXCR on the 5' RACE reads. The sample includes more than 650,000 distinct CDR3 sequences, around a fifth of them seen just once. In germline, CDR1 is SGHRS, CDR2 YFSETQ. The CDR3 totals 15 residues. Trimming pared 5 bases from V and 9 bases from J, leaving 22 bases between. The source of this sequence is a man between 65 and 85 years old in good health. The J gene is TRBJ2-3, the V gene TRBV5-1, with D tentatively TRBD2 (6 bases). Material: blood. CDR3 nucleotides: TGCGCCAGCAGAAAGGACTACCAGCCACAGATAACGCAGTATTTT. Protein sequence: CASRKDYQPQITQYF.